This TCR beta chain was retrieved from a study of blood T cell repertoires in COVID-19. Study in general: Italy, Spain and the United States were the sources of the convalescent and acute COVID-19 samples.

The CDR3 is 11 residues long. Deletions cut 4 bases from V and 6 bases from J, with 7 bases between. Per the original data handling: Cell counts per sample came from amplifying reference gene primers. The method was immunoSEQ multiplex PCR; TCRdb's version includes in-frame clones alone and lacks a portion of them. The V and J calls and clone size are taken from that table; D and trimming were inferred from the DNA. Among over 120,000 clones, over 70% were seen once, and the ten largest hold more than 1.5%. This clonotype originated in a woman aged 60-75 years with acute or convalescent COVID-19. The rearrangement links TRBV12-3 or TRBV12-4 to TRBJ2-7; D perhaps matches TRBD1 (6 bases). Sample: peripheral blood. The CDR3 DNA reads as TGTGCCAGCAGTTCCAGGGGCGAGCAGTACTTC. It encodes CASSSRGEQYF.